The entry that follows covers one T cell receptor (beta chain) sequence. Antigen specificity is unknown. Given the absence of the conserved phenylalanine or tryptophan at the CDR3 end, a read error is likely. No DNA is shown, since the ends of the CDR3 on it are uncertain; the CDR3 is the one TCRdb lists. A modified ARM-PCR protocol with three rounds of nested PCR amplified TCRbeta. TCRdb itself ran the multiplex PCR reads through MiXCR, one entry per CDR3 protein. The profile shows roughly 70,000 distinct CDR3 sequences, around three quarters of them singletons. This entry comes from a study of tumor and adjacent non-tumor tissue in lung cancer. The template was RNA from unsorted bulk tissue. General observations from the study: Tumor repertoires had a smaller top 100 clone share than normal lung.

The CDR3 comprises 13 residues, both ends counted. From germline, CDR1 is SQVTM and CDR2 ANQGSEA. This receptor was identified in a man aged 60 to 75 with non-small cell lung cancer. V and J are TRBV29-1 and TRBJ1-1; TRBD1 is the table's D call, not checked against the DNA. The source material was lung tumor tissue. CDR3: CGASAGGDNVALS.